The clone carrying this TCR beta chain was found a few times. Its antigen remains unknown. Trimming took off 6 bases at V and 2 bases at J, with 10 bases between the two ends. CDR1 and CDR2 from the germline V gene are SEHNR and FQNEAQ (reference sequence). This CDR3 has 13 residues. The PCR contained 60 Vbeta and 13 Jbeta primers. Using immunoSEQ multiplex PCR, the repertoire was profiled, and TCRdb retains in-frame clones only, with some absent. Of more than 110,000 clones listed, 65% to 85% are singletons. This sample was included in a study of cytomegalovirus exposure and HLA in healthy donors. Study-wide points: Only CMV serostatus was available as immune exposure information. Excluded: some indistinguishable V segments such as TRBV6-2 and TRBV6-3. A likely sequencing artifact accounted for one observed cluster of highly shared sequence variants.

The chain employs TRBV7-9 and TRBJ2-5, with a tentative D call TRBD1 (6 bases). The clonotype originates from a man aged 18 to 29 in good health and CMV-seronegative. The sample consisted of PBMCs. CDR3 in DNA: TGTGCCAGCAGTCCAGGGGTGCAAGAGACCCAGTACTTC. The encoded protein is CASSPGVQETQYF.